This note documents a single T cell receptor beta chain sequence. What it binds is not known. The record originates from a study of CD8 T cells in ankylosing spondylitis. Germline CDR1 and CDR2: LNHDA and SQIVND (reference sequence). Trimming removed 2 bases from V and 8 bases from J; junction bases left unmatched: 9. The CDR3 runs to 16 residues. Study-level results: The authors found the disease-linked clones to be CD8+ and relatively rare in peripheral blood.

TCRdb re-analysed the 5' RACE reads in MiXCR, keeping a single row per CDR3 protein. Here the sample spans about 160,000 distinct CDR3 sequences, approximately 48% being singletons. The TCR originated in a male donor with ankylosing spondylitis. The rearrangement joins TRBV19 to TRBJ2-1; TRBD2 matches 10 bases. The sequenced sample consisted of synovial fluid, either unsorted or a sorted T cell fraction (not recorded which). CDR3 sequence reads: CASSIMGGGLADEQFF. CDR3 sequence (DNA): TGTGCCAGTAGTATAATGGGGGGAGGACTAGCGGATGAGCAGTTCTTC.